The 5 T cell receptor beta chains below come from one sample, sequenced in a study of T-cell memory formation after mild COVID-19. TCRdb re-called the 5' RACE reads with MiXCR, one entry per CDR3 protein. The sample holds some 290,000 distinct CDR3 sequences, around 15% seen once. Sequencing was carried out using PBMCs or a T cell subset sorted from them (not recorded which). The source is a man younger than 35 who had mild COVID-19 (a few samples of this study predate the infection). Cell type and time point are not known.

The chain carries TRBV20-1 and TRBJ1-4, with D maybe TRBD1 (6 bases). The CDR3 length is 13 residues. CDR1 and CDR2 (germline): DFQATT, SNEGSKA (reference sequence). V dropped 3 bases and J dropped 8 bases, with 13 bases sitting between them. The CDR3: CSASRQVVEKLFF. The CDR3 DNA follows: TGCAGTGCTAGCCGACAGGTTGTAGAAAAACTGTTTTTT.

The chain couples TRBV6-5 to TRBJ1-2, with D perhaps TRBD1 (6 bases). The CDR3 is 13 residues long. The germline gives CDR1 MNHEY, CDR2 SVGAGI. V shed 7 bases and J shed 4 bases, with 13 bases lying between them. Written as DNA, the CDR3 is TGTGCCAGCAAGGGAGACAGGAGCTATGGCTACACCTTC. It specifies CASKGDRSYGYTF.

The rearrangement uses TRBV29-1 and TRBJ2-3; D is possibly TRBD2 (5 bases). The germline V gene has CDR1 SQVTM and CDR2 ANQGSEA. CDR3 length: 12 amino acids. The V gene lost 3 bases and the J gene lost 4 bases, with 8 bases spanning the gap. As DNA, the CDR3 is TGCAGCGTTGACGAGGGCGCAGATACGCAGTATTTT. This translates into CSVDEGADTQYF.

The rearrangement links TRBV7-8 to TRBJ2-3; 10 bases are shared with TRBD2. Germline-derived CDR1 and CDR2 are SGHVS and FQNEAQ. CDR3 length: 15 residues. V trimming: 4 bases; J trimming: 2 bases; junction bases outside the gene matches: 3. The CDR3 region is CASSSAGGITDTQYF. The DNA of the CDR3 is TGTGCCAGCAGCTCAGCGGGGGGGATCACAGATACGCAGTATTTT.

The rearrangement links TRBV5-1 to TRBJ2-3; no definite D call. The germline V gene has CDR1 SGHRS and CDR2 YFSETQ. The CDR3 contains 17 residues. Trimming pared 4 bases from V and 0 bases from J, leaving 18 bases between. In DNA form, the CDR3 reads TGCGCCAGCAGCCCCAAACACACGACAACTAGCACAGATACGCAGTATTTT. This sequence encodes CASSPKHTTTSTDTQYF.